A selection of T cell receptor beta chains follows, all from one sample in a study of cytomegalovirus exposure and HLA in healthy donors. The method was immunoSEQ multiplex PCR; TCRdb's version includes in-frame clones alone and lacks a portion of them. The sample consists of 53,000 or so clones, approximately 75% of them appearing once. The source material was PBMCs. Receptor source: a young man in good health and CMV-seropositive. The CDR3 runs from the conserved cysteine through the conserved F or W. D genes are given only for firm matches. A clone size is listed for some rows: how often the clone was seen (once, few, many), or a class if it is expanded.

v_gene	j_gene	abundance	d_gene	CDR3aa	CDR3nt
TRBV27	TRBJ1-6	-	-	CASSFGSYNSPLHF	TGTGCCAGCAGTTTTGGGAGCTATAATTCACCCCTCCACTTT
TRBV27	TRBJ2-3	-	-	CASSFNAGLFTDTQYF	TGTGCCAGCAGTTTTAATGCGGGACTCTTCACAGATACGCAGTATTTT
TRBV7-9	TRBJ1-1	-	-	CASSGGVNTEAFF	TGTGCCAGCAGCGGGGGGGTAAACACTGAAGCTTTCTTT
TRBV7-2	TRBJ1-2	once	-	CASSPQGRPDYYGYTF	TGTGCCAGCAGCCCCCAGGGGAGACCAGATTACTATGGCTACACCTTC
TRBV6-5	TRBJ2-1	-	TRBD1	CASSYRRTGTGEQFF	TGTGCCAGCAGTTACCGTCGGACAGGGACAGGTGAGCAGTTCTTC
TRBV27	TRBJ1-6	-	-	CASSFLRSRIYSPLHF	TGTGCCAGCAGTTTTTTGAGATCCAGGATTTATTCACCCCTCCACTTT
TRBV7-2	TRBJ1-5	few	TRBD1	CASSPRTGNQPQHF	TGTGCCAGCAGCCCACGGACAGGAAATCAGCCCCAGCATTTT
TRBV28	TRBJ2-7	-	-	CASSYSRVSSYEQYF	TGTGCCAGCAGTTACTCCAGGGTCTCCTCCTACGAGCAGTACTTC
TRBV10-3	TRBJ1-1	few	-	CATTSEGRDTEAFF	TGTGCCACCACCTCCGAGGGTAGAGACACTGAAGCTTTCTTT
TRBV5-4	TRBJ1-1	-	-	CASSAGQNTEAFF	TGTGCCAGCAGCGCGGGCCAGAACACTGAAGCTTTCTTT
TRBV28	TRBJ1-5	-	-	CASSYRQPQHF	TGTGCCAGCAGTTATCGGCAGCCCCAGCATTTT
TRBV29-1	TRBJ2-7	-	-	CSVEGPSYEQYF	TGCAGCGTTGAAGGGCCGTCCTACGAGCAGTACTTC
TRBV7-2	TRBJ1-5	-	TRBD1	CASSPRQGDQPQHF	TGTGCCAGCAGCCCAAGACAGGGGGATCAGCCCCAGCATTTT
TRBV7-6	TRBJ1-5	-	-	CASSSKVGILAPQHF	TGTGCCAGCAGCTCAAAGGTGGGCATTCTAGCGCCCCAGCATTTT
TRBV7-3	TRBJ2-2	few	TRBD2	CASSVSGGNTGELFF	TGTGCCAGCAGCGTTAGCGGGGGGAACACCGGGGAGCTGTTTTTT
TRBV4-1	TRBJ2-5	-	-	CASSQSVAGRADYF	TGCGCCAGCAGCCAATCGGTGGCGGGACGAGCGGATTACTTC
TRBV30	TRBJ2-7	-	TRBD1	CAWSVGTAYEQYF	TGTGCCTGGAGTGTAGGGACAGCCTACGAGCAGTACTTC
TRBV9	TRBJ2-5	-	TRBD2	CASSSSSGLAGETQYF	TGTGCCAGCTCATCATCCTCGGGACTAGCGGGGGAGACCCAGTACTTC
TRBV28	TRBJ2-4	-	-	CASRRTDGINIQYF	TGTGCCAGCCGCCGGACCGACGGGATTAACATTCAGTACTTC
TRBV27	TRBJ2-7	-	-	CASSRTATIYEQYF	TGTGCCAGCAGCCGGACAGCGACGATCTACGAGCAGTACTTC
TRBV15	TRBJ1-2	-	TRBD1	CATSQNRGQGGGYTF	TGTGCCACCAGTCAGAACCGGGGACAGGGTGGAGGCTACACCTTC
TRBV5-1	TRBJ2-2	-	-	CASSLDAGSNTGELFF	TGCGCCAGCAGCTTGGACGCGGGTTCGAACACCGGGGAGCTGTTTTTT
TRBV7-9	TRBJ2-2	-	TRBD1	CASSGRGPGTGGTGELFF	TGTGCCAGCAGCGGGCGGGGCCCCGGGACAGGGGGCACCGGGGAGCTGTTTTTT
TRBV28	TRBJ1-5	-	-	CASRGGPRQPQHF	TGTGCCAGCAGGGGGGGGCCGAGGCAGCCCCAGCATTTT
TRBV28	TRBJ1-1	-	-	CASSPRQTNTEAFF	TGTGCCAGCAGTCCTAGACAGACCAACACTGAAGCTTTCTTT
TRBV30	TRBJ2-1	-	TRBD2	CAWSLGGGAPRNEQFF	TGTGCCTGGAGCTTAGGCGGGGGGGCCCCTCGCAATGAGCAGTTCTTC
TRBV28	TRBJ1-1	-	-	CASTLNTEAFF	TGTGCCAGCACTTTGAACACTGAAGCTTTCTTT
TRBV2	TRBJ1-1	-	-	CASSEYAIEAFF	TGTGCCAGCAGTGAATATGCGATTGAAGCTTTCTTT
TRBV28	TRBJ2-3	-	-	CASSLHIRESGSHTQYF	TGTGCCAGCAGTCTCCATATCCGGGAGAGTGGGTCGCATACGCAGTATTTT
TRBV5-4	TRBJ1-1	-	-	CASSLRGTEAFF	TGTGCCAGCAGCTTAAGGGGAACTGAAGCTTTCTTT
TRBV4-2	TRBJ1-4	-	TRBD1	CASSQGTGTSNEKLFF	TGTGCCAGCAGCCAAGGGACAGGGACCTCTAATGAAAAACTGTTTTTT
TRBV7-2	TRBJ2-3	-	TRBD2	CASSLGGTDTQYF	TGTGCCAGCAGCCTGGGGGGGACAGATACGCAGTATTTT
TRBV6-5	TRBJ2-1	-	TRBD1	CASRRTGGNYNEQFF	TGTGCCAGCAGGAGGACAGGAGGAAACTACAATGAGCAGTTCTTC
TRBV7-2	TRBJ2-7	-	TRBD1	CASSLVRIWDRTDYEQYF	TGTGCCAGCAGCTTAGTCAGGATTTGGGACAGGACCGACTACGAGCAGTACTTC
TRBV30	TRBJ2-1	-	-	CAWRRRSSYNEQFF	TGTGCCTGGAGACGGCGGAGCTCCTACAATGAGCAGTTCTTC
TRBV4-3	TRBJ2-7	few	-	CASSQDRGSYEQYF	TGCGCCAGCAGCCAAGACAGGGGTTCCTACGAGCAGTACTTC
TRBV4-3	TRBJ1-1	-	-	CASSQGLGGRMNTEAFF	TGCGCCAGCAGCCAAGGTCTTGGAGGCAGGATGAACACTGAAGCTTTCTTT
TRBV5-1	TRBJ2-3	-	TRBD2	CASGGGTSTDTQYF	TGCGCCAGCGGCGGGGGAACCAGCACAGATACGCAGTATTTT
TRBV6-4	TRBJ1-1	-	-	CASSATARTEAFF	TGTGCCAGCAGTGCGACAGCTAGGACTGAAGCTTTCTTT
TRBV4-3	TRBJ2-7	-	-	CASSQDLFYEQYF	TGCGCCAGCAGCCAAGATTTATTTTACGAGCAGTACTTC
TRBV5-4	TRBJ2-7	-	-	CASSRADIPYEQYF	TGTGCCAGCAGCAGAGCCGACATCCCCTACGAGCAGTACTTC
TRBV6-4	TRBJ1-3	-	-	CASSEALRNTIYF	TGTGCCAGCAGTGAAGCCCTACGAAACACCATATATTTT
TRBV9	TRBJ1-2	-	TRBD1	CASSPGQGDYGYTF	TGTGCCAGCAGTCCCGGACAGGGGGACTATGGCTACACCTTC
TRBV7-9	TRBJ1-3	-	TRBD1	CASSRQGAAGNTIYF	TGTGCCAGCAGCAGACAGGGGGCAGCTGGAAACACCATATATTTT
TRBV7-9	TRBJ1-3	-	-	CASSPFTGSNTIYF	TGTGCCAGCAGCCCATTTACAGGATCGAACACCATATATTTT
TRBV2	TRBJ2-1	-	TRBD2	CASTPLAGGYNEQFF	TGTGCCTCGACCCCCTTAGCGGGAGGTTACAATGAGCAGTTCTTC
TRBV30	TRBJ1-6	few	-	CAWSPGSNSPLHF	TGTGCCTGGAGTCCGGGGAGTAATTCACCCCTCCACTTT
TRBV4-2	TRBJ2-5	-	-	CASSDRRGGQETQYF	TGTGCCAGCAGCGACCGGCGGGGCGGCCAAGAGACCCAGTACTTC
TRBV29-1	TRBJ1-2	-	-	CSALDREGYGYTF	TGCAGCGCCCTGGACAGAGAAGGTTATGGCTACACCTTC
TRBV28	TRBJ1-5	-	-	CASSWGESNQPQHF	TGTGCCAGCAGTTGGGGGGAGAGCAATCAGCCCCAGCATTTT
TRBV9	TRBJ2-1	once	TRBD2	CASSVSSGGIYNEQFF	TGTGCCAGCAGCGTTAGTAGCGGGGGTATTTACAATGAGCAGTTCTTC
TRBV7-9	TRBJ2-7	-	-	CASSLAPGGSPGEQYF	TGTGCCAGCAGCTTAGCGCCGGGGGGCTCCCCGGGGGAGCAGTACTTC
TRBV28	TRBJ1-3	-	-	CASSFRVHRDTIYF	TGTGCCAGCAGTTTCAGGGTGCATCGCGACACCATATATTTT
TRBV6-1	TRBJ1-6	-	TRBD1	CASIQGASNSPLHF	TGTGCCAGTATACAGGGGGCGAGTAATTCACCCCTCCACTTT
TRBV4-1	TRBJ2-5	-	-	CASSQAISTKETQYF	TGCGCCAGCAGCCAAGCGATCTCTACCAAGGAGACCCAGTACTTC
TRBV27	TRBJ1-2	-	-	CASSLQSGANYGYTF	TGTGCCAGCAGTCTCCAATCTGGAGCTAACTATGGCTACACCTTC
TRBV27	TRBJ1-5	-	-	CASSPRGPGNQPQHF	TGTGCCAGCAGTCCCCGCGGGCCGGGCAATCAGCCCCAGCATTTT